This T cell receptor beta chain was recovered during a study of cytomegalovirus exposure and HLA in healthy donors. With 60 Vbeta and 13 Jbeta primers, the PCR was carried out. TCRdb keeps only in-frame clones here, not all; method: immunoSEQ multiplex PCR. The data contain about 200,000 clones, roughly 72% of them singletons. The V segment lost 6 bases and the J segment 2 bases; nucleotides outside the gene matches: 10. Germline CDR1 MDHEN, CDR2 SYDVKM. The CDR3 extends over 15 amino acids. The clonotype comes from a man under 40 in good health and CMV-seronegative. The gene calls are TRBV28 and TRBJ2-7; 7 bases align to TRBD2. The source material was PBMCs. This chain's CDR3 is CASRESSGTPYEQYF. CDR3 DNA sequence: TGTGCCAGCAGGGAATCTAGCGGTACCCCCTACGAGCAGTACTTC.